This T cell receptor (beta chain) was identified in a study of graft-versus-host responses after intestinal transplantation. Only in-frame clones appear in the TCRdb table, and some are missing; sequencing was by immunoSEQ multiplex PCR. The sample has approximately 12,000 clones, roughly 84% seen once. Whole-study findings and limits: There were GvH clones found in recipient marrow, and some of them appeared first in ileum or blood. Declines in HvG clones occurring early post-transplant were associated with peak circulating GvH clone levels. Allografts of patients with graft-donor T cell macrochimerism showed high graft-versus-host to host-versus-graft clone ratios.

Germline V gives CDR1 MNHEY, CDR2 SMNVEV (reference sequence). V was pared by 4 bases and J by 3 bases, with 10 bases between. There are 13 residues in the CDR3. This clone is a singleton in its sample. The antigen is undetermined. The sequencing here drew on PBMCs, taken about 300 days after intestinal transplant. The origin of this receptor is a human patient who received an intestinal transplant, so some T cells may come from the graft donor. The J gene is TRBJ2-7, the V gene TRBV27; either TRBD1 or TRBD2 may fit D (5 bases each). The CDR3 sequence: CASSWGTDYEQYF. CDR3 nucleotide sequence: TGTGCCAGCAGTTGGGGGACCGACTACGAGCAGTACTTC.